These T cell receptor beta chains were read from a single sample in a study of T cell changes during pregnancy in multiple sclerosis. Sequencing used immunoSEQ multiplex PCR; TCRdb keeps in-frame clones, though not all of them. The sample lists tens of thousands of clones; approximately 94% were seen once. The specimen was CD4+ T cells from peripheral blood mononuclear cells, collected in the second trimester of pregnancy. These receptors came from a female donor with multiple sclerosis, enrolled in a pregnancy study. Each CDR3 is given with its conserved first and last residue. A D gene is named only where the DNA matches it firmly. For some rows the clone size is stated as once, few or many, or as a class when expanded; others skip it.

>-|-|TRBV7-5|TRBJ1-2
TGTGTCAGAAGCTTAGCGAGGGTAGACTATGGCTACACCTTC
CVRSLARVDYGYTF
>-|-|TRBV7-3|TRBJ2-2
TGTGCCAGCAGCTTACTTTCTAACACCGGGGAGCTGTTTTTT
CASSLLSNTGELFF
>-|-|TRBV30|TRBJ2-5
TGTGCCTGGGGGGGGAACCAAGAGACCCAGTACTTC
CAWGGNQETQYF
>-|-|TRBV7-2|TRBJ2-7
TGTGCCAGCAGCTTGGGCGCTAGCTTCGACGAGCAGTACTTC
CASSLGASFDEQYF
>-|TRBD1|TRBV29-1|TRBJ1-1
TGCAGCGGGGGACAGGGTGGGACTGAAGCTTTCTTT
CSGGQGGTEAFF
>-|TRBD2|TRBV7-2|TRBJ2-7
TGTGCCAGCAGCCATTTAGCGGGGGGGCGCGGAGAGCAGTACTTC
CASSHLAGGRGEQYF
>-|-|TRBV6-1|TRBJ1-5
TGTGCCAGCAGTGACCAGGGGCCCAATCAGCCCCAGCATTTT
CASSDQGPNQPQHF
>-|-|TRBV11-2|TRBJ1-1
TGTGCCAGCAGCTTCCTCCAGGGAGGTACTGAAGCTTTCTTT
CASSFLQGGTEAFF
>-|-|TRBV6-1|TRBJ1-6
TGTGCCAGCAGTGATATGACAGTTTATAATTCACCCCTCCACTTT
CASSDMTVYNSPLHF
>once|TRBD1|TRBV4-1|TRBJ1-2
TGCGCCAGCAGCCAGACAGGGGGAGCGAGCTATGGCTACACCTTC
CASSQTGGASYGYTF
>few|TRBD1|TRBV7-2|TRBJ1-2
TGTGCCAGCAGCTTAGCCCCCGGACAGGGGTCGCTGAATGGCTACACCTTC
CASSLAPGQGSLNGYTF
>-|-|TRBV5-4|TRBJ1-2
TGTGCCAGCAGCTTGACAGGGAATGGCTACACCTTC
CASSLTGNGYTF
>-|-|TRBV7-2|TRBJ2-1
TGTGCCAGCAGGCAGACAGGTTATCCCTACAATGAGCAGTTCTTC
CASRQTGYPYNEQFF
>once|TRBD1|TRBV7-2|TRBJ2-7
TGTGCCAGCACTCCACCGGGACAGCCCTACGAGCAGTACTTC
CASTPPGQPYEQYF
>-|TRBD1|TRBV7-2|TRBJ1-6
TGTAGGGGACAGGGGCGCAGCCCGAATTCACCCCTCCACTTT
CRGQGRSPNSPLHF
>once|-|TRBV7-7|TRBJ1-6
TGTGCTAGCAGCTTTTCCCAAGGGGCGAATTCACCCCTCCACTTT
CASSFSQGANSPLHF
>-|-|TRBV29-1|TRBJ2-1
TGCAGCGTTGAAATGCGGGATGAGCAGTTCTTC
CSVEMRDEQFF
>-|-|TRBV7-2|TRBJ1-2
TGTGCCAGCAGCTTGGCGACAGCTAACTATGGCTACACCTTC
CASSLATANYGYTF
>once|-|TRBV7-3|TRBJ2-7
TGTGCCAGCAGCTTAGAGCCCTTCTACGAGCAGTACTTC
CASSLEPFYEQYF
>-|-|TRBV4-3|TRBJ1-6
TGCGCCAGCAGCCGGGGCAGCAGTAATTCACCCCTCCACTTT
CASSRGSSNSPLHF
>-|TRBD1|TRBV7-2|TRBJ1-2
TGTGCCAGCAGCACCCGGACAGGGGACGGCTACACCTTC
CASSTRTGDGYTF
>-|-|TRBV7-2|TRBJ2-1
TGTGCCAGCAGCTCCACGGTGAATGAGCAGTTCTTC
CASSSTVNEQFF
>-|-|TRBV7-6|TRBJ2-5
TGTGCCAGCAGCCCCTGGGAGCGGGTTAAAGAGACCCAGTACTTC
CASSPWERVKETQYF
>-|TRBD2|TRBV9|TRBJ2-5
TGTGCCAGCAGCGTAGGGGGCAGAAGCGGGGGGTTCCAAGAGACCCAGTACTTC
CASSVGGRSGGFQETQYF
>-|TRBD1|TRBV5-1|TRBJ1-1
TGCGCCAGCAGCTCAATTGGGACAGGGGGATCCGGCACTGAAGCTTTCTTT
CASSSIGTGGSGTEAFF
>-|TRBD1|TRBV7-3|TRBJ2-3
TGTGCCAGCAGCTTACTAGGGACAGGGGGCCCCCCGGGACGCACAGATACGCAGTATTTT
CASSLLGTGGPPGRTDTQYF
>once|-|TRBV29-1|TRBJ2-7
TGCAGCGTTGATCGGGGTTCAGGCTACGAGCAGTACTTC
CSVDRGSGYEQYF
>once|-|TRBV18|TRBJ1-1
TGTGCCAGCTCACCGGCAGGCCCTGAAGCTTTCTTT
CASSPAGPEAFF
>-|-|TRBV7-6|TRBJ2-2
TGTGCCAGCAGCTTCTTCAACCAGGGGAACACCGGGGAGCTGTTTTTT
CASSFFNQGNTGELFF
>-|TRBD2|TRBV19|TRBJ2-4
TGTGCCAGTAGTACGGGACTAGCGGGGGGGCTAGCCAAAAACATTCAGTACTTC
CASSTGLAGGLAKNIQYF
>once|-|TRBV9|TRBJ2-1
TGTGCCAGCAGCAGCGACCCGAGCTCCTACAATGAGCAGTTCTTC
CASSSDPSSYNEQFF
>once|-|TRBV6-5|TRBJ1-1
TGTGCCAGCAGCTTGGAGGAGTTGAGCACTGAAGCTTTCTTT
CASSLEELSTEAFF
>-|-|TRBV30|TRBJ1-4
TGTGCCTGGAGAAGGGGGTTCGGCACTAATGAAAAACTGTTTTTT
CAWRRGFGTNEKLFF
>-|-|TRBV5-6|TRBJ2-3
TGTGCCAGCAGCTTGGATGGCCCCGGAGGGACAGATACGCAGTATTTT
CASSLDGPGGTDTQYF
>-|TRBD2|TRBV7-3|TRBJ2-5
TGTGCCAGCAGCTTTCTGGGCCGGGTACTAGCGGGGGTGGAGCAGTACTTC
CASSFLGRVLAGVEQYF
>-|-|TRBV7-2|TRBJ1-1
TGTGCCAGCAGCGCAGGGGCTGGGAACACTGAAGCTTTCTTT
CASSAGAGNTEAFF
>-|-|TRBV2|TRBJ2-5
TGTGCCAGCAGTGAAGGGGAGGGGGGGGTCCAAGAGACCCAGTACTTC
CASSEGEGGVQETQYF
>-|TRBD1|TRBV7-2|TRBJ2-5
TGTGCCAGCAGCTTAGTAAGGGGGCTCAAAGAGACCCAGTACTTC
CASSLVRGLKETQYF
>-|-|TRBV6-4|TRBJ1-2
TGTGCCAGCAGCGATACTACCGGGACAATCTACACCTTC
CASSDTTGTIYTF
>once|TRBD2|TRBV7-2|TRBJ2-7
TGTGCCAGCAGCTTAGAGCGCGGGGGGGCCTACGAGCAGTACTTC
CASSLERGGAYEQYF
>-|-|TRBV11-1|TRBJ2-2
TGTGCCAGCAGCTTAGGGACTACCGGGGAGCTGTTTTTT
CASSLGTTGELFF
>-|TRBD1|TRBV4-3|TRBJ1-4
TGCGCCAGCAGCCAAAACAGGGGGCTTGAAAAACTGTTTTTT
CASSQNRGLEKLFF
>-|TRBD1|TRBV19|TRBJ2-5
TGTGCCAGTAGTATATCGGGACAGGGGGCCCAAGAGACCCAGTACTTC
CASSISGQGAQETQYF
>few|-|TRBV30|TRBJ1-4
TGTGCCTGGGGGCAGGAAAAACTGTTTTTT
CAWGQEKLFF
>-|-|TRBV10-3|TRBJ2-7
TGTGCCATCAGTGTTGAGGGCTACGAGCAGTACTTC
CAISVEGYEQYF
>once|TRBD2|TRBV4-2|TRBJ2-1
TGTGCCAGCAGCCGGACTAGCGGGTACAATGAGCAGTTCTTC
CASSRTSGYNEQFF
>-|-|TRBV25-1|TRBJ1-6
TGTGCCAGCAGTAGCCTTGGGCATTCACCCCTCCACTTT
CASSSLGHSPLHF
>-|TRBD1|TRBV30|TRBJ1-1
TGTGCCTGGAGTACCCTACAGGGGTACAGCACTGAAGCTTTCTTT
CAWSTLQGYSTEAFF
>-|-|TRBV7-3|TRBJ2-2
TGTGCCAGCAGCTCGACAGGCTTGAACACCGGGGAGCTGTTTTTT
CASSSTGLNTGELFF
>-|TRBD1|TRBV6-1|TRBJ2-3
TGTGCCAGCAGACCCGACAGGGTTTCGGATACGCAGTATTTT
CASRPDRVSDTQYF
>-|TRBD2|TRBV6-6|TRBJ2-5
TGTGCCAGCAGCAGCGGGGGGCCACAAGAGACCCAGTACTTC
CASSSGGPQETQYF
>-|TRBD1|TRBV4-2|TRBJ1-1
TGTGCCAGCAGCCAAGATCAAGGGGGCAACACTGAAGCTTTCTTT
CASSQDQGGNTEAFF
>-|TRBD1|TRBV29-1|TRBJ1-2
TGCAGCGGACAGGGGGAGGGTGGCTACACCTTC
CSGQGEGGYTF
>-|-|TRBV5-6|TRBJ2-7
TGTGCCAGCAGCTTGGGACGACTCTCCTACGAGCAGTACTTC
CASSLGRLSYEQYF
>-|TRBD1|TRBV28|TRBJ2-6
TGTGCCAGCAGTTTTCCCAGGGGGCGGGCATCTGGGGCCAACGTCCTGACTTTC
CASSFPRGRASGANVLTF
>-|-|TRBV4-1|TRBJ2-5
TGCGCCAGCAGCCAATGGCAGGGCCGAGAGACCCAGTACTTC
CASSQWQGRETQYF
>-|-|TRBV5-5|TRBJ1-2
TGTGCCAGCAGCTTGGCCTCCGGAGCTAACTATGGCTACACCTTC
CASSLASGANYGYTF
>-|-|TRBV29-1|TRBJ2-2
TGCAGCGTCTTAAGGGGGGACAGAGGCACCGGGGAGCTGTTTTTT
CSVLRGDRGTGELFF
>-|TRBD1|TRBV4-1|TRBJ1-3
TGCGCCAGCAGCCAGGGGCCGGGACAGAGTTCTGGAAACACCATATATTTT
CASSQGPGQSSGNTIYF
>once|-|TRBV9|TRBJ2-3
TGTGCCAGCAGCGTCAGCCTAAGGGGCGCGGATACGCAGTATTTT
CASSVSLRGADTQYF